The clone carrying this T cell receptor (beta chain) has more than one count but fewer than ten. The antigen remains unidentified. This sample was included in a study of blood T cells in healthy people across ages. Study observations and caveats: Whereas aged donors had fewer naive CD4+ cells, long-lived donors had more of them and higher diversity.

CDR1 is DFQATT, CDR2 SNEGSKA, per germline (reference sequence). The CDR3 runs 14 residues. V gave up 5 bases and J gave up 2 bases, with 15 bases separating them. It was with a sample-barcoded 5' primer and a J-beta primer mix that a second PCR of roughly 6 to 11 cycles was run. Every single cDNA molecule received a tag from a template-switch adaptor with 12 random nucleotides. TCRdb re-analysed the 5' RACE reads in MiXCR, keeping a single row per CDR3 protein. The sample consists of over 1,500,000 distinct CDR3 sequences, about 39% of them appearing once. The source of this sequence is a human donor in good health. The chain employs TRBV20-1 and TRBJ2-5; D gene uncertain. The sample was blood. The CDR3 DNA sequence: TGCAGTGCTCCAGCTTCGGCCTCACAAGAGACCCAGTACTTC. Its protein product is CSAPASASQETQYF.